This T cell receptor beta chain is drawn from a study of identical twins. The study, taken as a whole, reports: Researchers reported excess low generation probability among twin-shared out-of-frame alpha sequences. It was cross-sectional statistical analysis, not following the same donors, that the conclusions relied on.

This clonotype has at least ten counts. The antigen remains undetermined. Template switching created a universal primer site, and the cDNA included unique molecular identifiers. TCRdb passed the 5' RACE reads through MiXCR, listing each CDR3 protein once. The data contain about 100,000 distinct CDR3 sequences, about 6.1% of them singletons. The CDR3 is made up of 16 amino acids. Germline CDR1 MNHNY, CDR2 SVGAGI (reference sequence). Losses at the gene ends were 4 bases for V and 0 bases for J; bases not matched to a gene: 8. Everyone who donated was a healthy Caucasian. This chain connects TRBV6-6 to TRBJ1-1, with 7 bases lining up with TRBD1. What was sequenced was memory T cells sorted from blood. The sequence came from a woman aged 50 to 65 in good health. The CDR3 region is CASSSNRGTMNTEAFF. The CDR3 DNA sequence: TGTGCCAGCAGTTCCAACAGGGGTACAATGAACACTGAAGCTTTCTTT.